The 26 T cell receptor beta chains below were found in one sample sequenced in a study of blood T cell repertoires in COVID-19. This table comes from immunoSEQ multiplex PCR, and its TCRdb copy is limited to in-frame clones, with some not included. This table holds under 350,000 clones, about nine tenths found once. Specimen: PBMCs or T cells enriched from blood (not recorded which). These receptors originate from a man in his sixties who had recovered from COVID-19.

Written as DNA, the CDR3 is TGTGCCAGCAGTTTATCCCACACGAAACAGCCCCAGCATTTT. As protein: CASSLSHTKQPQHF. The chain couples TRBV27 to TRBJ1-5; no reliable D call. There are 14 residues in the CDR3. From germline, CDR1 is MNHEY and CDR2 SMNVEV (reference sequence). Trimming removed 0 bases from V and 7 bases from J, with 10 bases in between.

The rearrangement joins TRBV4-3 to TRBJ1-4; D is uncertain. CDR3 length: 16 amino acids. The V and J ends lost 4 bases and 0 bases respectively, with 12 bases between them. The germline V gene has CDR1 LGHNA and CDR2 YSLEER. CDR3 amino acids: CASSRENSATNEKLFF. CDR3 DNA sequence: TGCGCCAGCAGCCGAGAAAACAGTGCAACTAATGAAAAACTGTTTTTT.

The rearrangement uses TRBV19 and TRBJ1-6; no definite D call. Germline V CDR1 and CDR2: LNHDA, SQIVND (reference sequence). Trimming cost V 0 bases and J 7 bases, with 10 bases left between them. The CDR3 has 15 residues. In DNA, the CDR3 is TGTGCCAGTAGTATAGACGAGGAGGCGAATTCACCCCTCCACTTT. It translates to CASSIDEEANSPLHF.

CDR3 loop: CASSKRGGQESVNEKLFF. The CDR3 bases are TGTGCCAGCAGCAAGAGGGGAGGGCAGGAAAGTGTTAATGAAAAACTGTTTTTT. The rearrangement uses TRBV21-1 and TRBJ1-4. TRBV21-1 is marked as a pseudogene. CDR3 length: 18 amino acids.

The rearrangement joins TRBV5-1 to TRBJ2-7; D is possibly TRBD1 (6 bases). Deletions cut 3 bases from V and 3 bases from J, with 16 bases between. The germline gives CDR1 SGHRS, CDR2 YFSETQ. The CDR3 runs 15 residues. The CDR3 region is CASSSGPGTNYEQYF. The CDR3 DNA reads TGCGCCAGCAGCTCTGGCCCCGGGACAAACTACGAGCAGTACTTC.

The rearrangement joins TRBV24-1 to TRBJ2-5, with 7 nucleotides matching TRBD1. The CDR3 spans 15 residues. V lost 4 bases to trimming and J lost 5 bases; unmatched junction nucleotides: 9. CDR1 is KGHDR, CDR2 SFDVKD, per germline. CDR3 nucleotides: TGTGCCACCAGTGACCCAAGCACAGGGGTGGAGACCCAGTACTTC. As protein: CATSDPSTGVETQYF.

The genes are TRBV2 and TRBJ1-4; 9 nucleotides line up with TRBD1. This CDR3 comprises 15 residues. The V segment lost 6 bases and the J segment 2 bases; nucleotides outside the gene matches: 4. Germline V gives CDR1 SNHLY, CDR2 FYNNEI. The CDR3 bases are TGTGCCAGCAGCACCGGGACAGGGACTAATGAAAAACTGTTTTTT. Its translation is CASSTGTGTNEKLFF.

The rearrangement links TRBV4-2 to TRBJ1-2, with a possible D match to TRBD1 (6 bases). In germline, CDR1 is LGHNA, CDR2 YNFKEQ. CDR3 length equals 17 residues. The V end was cut by 0 bases, the J end by 2 bases, with 16 bases between. This CDR3 reads CASSQDHRGHNNYGYTF. The CDR3 DNA reads as TGTGCCAGCAGCCAAGATCATCGGGGACATAACAACTATGGCTACACCTTC.

The chain uses TRBV5-4 and TRBJ1-1, with D possibly matching TRBD1 (6 bases). CDR1 is SGHNT, CDR2 YYREEE, per germline (reference sequence). This CDR3 spans 12 amino acids. CDR3 DNA sequence: TGTGTACATGGGGGCCAGAACACTGAAGCTTTCTTT. Amino acid sequence: CVHGGQNTEAFF.

The V call is TRBV21-1, the J call TRBJ1-6; whether TRBD1, the table's D call, matches the DNA was not checked. TRBV21-1 is labeled a pseudogene. This CDR3 contains 17 residues. CDR3 bases: TGTGCCAGCAGCAAAGATCAGGGCGTGGTCTTGGGGTCACCCCTCCACTTT. It translates to CASSKDQGVVLGSPLHF.

The table lists this clone with a few counts. CDR3 protein: CASSLARNTEAFF. CDR3 nucleotide sequence: TGTGCCAGCAGCTTAGCGAGGAACACTGAAGCTTTCTTT. This chain joins TRBV7-6 and TRBJ1-1; D gene ambiguous. Trimming stripped 0 bases from V and 1 base from J, with 3 bases between. The CDR3 is 13 residues long. Germline V gene sequence: CDR1 SGHVS, CDR2 FNYEAQ.

This chain uses TRBV13 with TRBJ2-1; 13 bases are a match to TRBD2. The V gene's germline CDR1 is PRHDT and CDR2 FYEKMQ (reference sequence). The CDR3 totals 15 residues. With V trimmed by 5 bases and J by 6 bases, 4 bases remained unmatched. The CDR3 sequence: CASSITSGGANEQFF. The CDR3 DNA reads as TGTGCCAGCAGCATCACTAGCGGGGGGGCCAATGAGCAGTTCTTC.

The DNA of the CDR3 is TGTGCCAGCAGCTTGGGGGACAGGGGGCCAGAGCCCCAGCATTTT. Its translation is CASSLGDRGPEPQHF. The chain employs TRBV5-6 and TRBJ1-5, with 12 bases matching TRBD1. The CDR3 is made up of 15 amino acids. V was clipped by 0 bases and J by 8 bases; unmatched bases: 3. Germline V gene data show CDR1 as SGHDT and CDR2 as YYEEEE.

Many counts were recorded for this clone. This chain connects TRBV7-6 to TRBJ2-1; TRBD2 matches 7 bases. Looked up from germline, CDR1 is SGHVS and CDR2 is FNYEAQ. The CDR3 covers 15 residues. V lost 5 bases and J lost 3; bases outside the gene matches: 7. CDR3 sequence: CASSHNRGDYNEQFF. The DNA for the CDR3 is TGTGCCAGCAGCCACAACCGGGGGGACTACAATGAGCAGTTCTTC.

This sequence joins TRBV5-4 and TRBJ1-2; the D gene is possibly TRBD1 (6 bases). Germline V gene sequence: CDR1 SGHNT, CDR2 YYREEE (reference sequence). The CDR3 extends over 15 amino acids. V lost 2 bases, J lost 5 bases, and 16 bases lay in between. CDR3 sequence: CASSFSVQGKYGYTF. CDR3 nucleotides: TGTGCCAGCAGCTTTAGTGTCCAGGGGAAATATGGCTACACCTTC.

The chain links TRBV30 to TRBJ1-1; TRBD1 matches at 8 bases. The V gene's germline CDR1 is GTSNPN and CDR2 SVGIG (reference sequence). This CDR3 contains 14 residues. The ends lost 3 bases at V and 1 base at J; junction bases unmatched: 4. The CDR3 spells CAWSGQGGNTEAFF. The CDR3 DNA sequence: TGTGCCTGGAGCGGACAGGGAGGGAACACTGAAGCTTTCTTT.

The CDR3 sequence is CASSTGGQGNNEQFF. CDR3 DNA sequence: TGTGCCAGCAGCACGGGCGGGCAGGGGAACAATGAGCAGTTCTTC. The chain links TRBV7-2 to TRBJ2-1, with a possible D match to TRBD1 (6 bases). The germline V gene has CDR1 SGHTA and CDR2 FQGNSA. The CDR3 extends over 15 amino acids. The V gene lost 5 bases and the J gene lost 5 bases, with 16 bases spanning the gap.

The chain carries TRBV30 and TRBJ1-5; perhaps TRBD1 as D (6 bases). The CDR3 covers 14 residues. Per germline, CDR1 GTSNPN and CDR2 SVGIG (reference sequence). With 2 bases removed from V and 4 bases from J, the gap between germline ends came to 12 bases. The CDR3 bases are TGTGCCTGGAGTCTTACAGGGTTTAATCAGCCCCAGCATTTT. Amino acids: CAWSLTGFNQPQHF. The full variable domain, completed using reference TRBV30 and TRBJ1-5, is SQTIHQWPATLVQPVGSPLSLECTVEGTSNPNLYWYRQAAGRGLQLLFYSVGIGQISSEVPQNLSASRPQDRQFILSSKKLLLSDSGFYLCAWSLTGFNQPQHFGDGTRLSIL.

V is TRBV5-1 and J is TRBJ1-1, with 9 positions matching TRBD1. Germline CDR1 is SGHRS and CDR2 is YFSETQ. V gave up 4 bases and J gave up 0 bases; unmatched junction bases: 4. CDR3 size: 15 residues. The CDR3: CASSAQGAVNTEAFF. CDR3 DNA: TGCGCCAGCAGCGCACAGGGGGCAGTGAACACTGAAGCTTTCTTT.

This chain joins TRBV27 and TRBJ1-2; D perhaps matches TRBD1 (5 bases). This CDR3 has 15 residues. The germline V gene encodes CDR1 MNHEY and CDR2 SMNVEV (reference sequence). Between the trimmed V and J ends, which lost 0 bases and 3 bases, there was a span of 11 bases. The CDR3 DNA is TGTGCCAGCAGTTTATCCGAGACCAGGGACTATGGCTACACCTTC. Residues: CASSLSETRDYGYTF.

The gene calls are TRBV27 and TRBJ2-5; 9 bases are shared with TRBD1. V was pared by 7 bases and J by 4 bases, with 7 bases of the junction left unmatched. This CDR3 is built from 14 residues. From germline, CDR1 is MNHEY and CDR2 SMNVEV (reference sequence). This CDR3 is CASNQPGQGETQYF. For the CDR3, the DNA is TGTGCCAGCAACCAACCGGGACAGGGAGAGACCCAGTACTTC.

This chain joins TRBV6-5 and TRBJ2-5; 7 bases are shared with TRBD2. CDR3 length: 11 residues. The V gene's germline CDR1 is MNHEY and CDR2 SVGAGI. V lost 5 bases, J lost 14 bases, and 8 bases stayed unmatched. The CDR3 sequence: CASSKRDLAYF. As DNA, the CDR3 is TGTGCCAGCAGTAAGCGGGACCTCGCCTACTTC.

The chain carries TRBV7-9 and TRBJ1-1, with TRBD1 matching over 8 bases. The germline CDR1 and CDR2 sequences are SEHNR and FQNEAQ (reference sequence). This CDR3 has 16 amino acids. J lost 6 bases, V lost 1 base, and 10 bases had no gene match. The CDR3 bases are TGTGCCAGCAGCTTAGGGCAGGGGGCGCCCGGGGCTGAAGCTTTCTTT. This codes for CASSLGQGAPGAEAFF.

V is TRBV27 and J is TRBJ1-1; no clear D gene. V gave up 6 bases and J gave up 6 bases, with 17 bases separating them. The CDR3 contains 14 residues. The germline CDR1 and CDR2 sequences are MNHEY and SMNVEV (reference sequence). CDR3 loop: CASSLFPSGSEAFF. Written as DNA, the CDR3 is TGTGCCAGCAGCCTATTCCCTTCGGGGTCTGAAGCTTTCTTT.

The chain has TRBV5-4 and TRBJ2-1, with 10 bases lining up with TRBD2. The CDR3 consists of 15 residues. Unmatched junction bases numbered 13, after V lost 6 bases and J lost 10 bases. Germline-derived CDR1 and CDR2 are SGHNT and YYREEE (reference sequence). As DNA, the CDR3 is TGTGCCAGCATCCCAGGGGCTAGCGGGAGTGGCGAGCAGTTCTTC. It codes for CASIPGASGSGEQFF.

This clone was counted a few times. One junction end does not reproduce the germline sequence, and a read error may be involved. The rearrangement joins TRBV3-1 (or the pseudogene TRBV3-2) to TRBJ2-4, with no clear D. This CDR3 region has 13 residues. Germline V gene sequence: CDR1 LGHDT, CDR2 YNNKEL (reference sequence). The CDR3 nucleotides are TGTGCCAGCAGCCCCCCCGACGGAGCTCGGGTACTCTTC. The encoded protein is CASSPPDGARVLF.